This TCR beta chain is drawn from a study of blood T cell repertoires in COVID-19. Trimming shortened V by 0 bases and J by 4 bases, and 13 bases separated the two germline ends. Germline assignment: CDR1 SGDLS and CDR2 YYNGEE. The CDR3 contains 15 residues. Original analysis: The assay estimated nucleated cells by amplifying reference gene primers. TCRdb keeps only in-frame clones here, not all; method: immunoSEQ multiplex PCR. V and J calls and clone size are copied from that table; D and trimming were computed from the DNA. The sample shows roughly 670,000 clones, 80% to 90% of them seen only once.

Sequencing was carried out using peripheral blood. The chain employs TRBV9 and TRBJ1-2; no clear D gene. The TCR was taken from a woman between 18 and 29 years old with acute or convalescent COVID-19. The CDR3 DNA follows: TGTGCCAGCAGCGTAGGAGAAACGGTTGTCTATGGCTACACCTTC. Residues: CASSVGETVVYGYTF.